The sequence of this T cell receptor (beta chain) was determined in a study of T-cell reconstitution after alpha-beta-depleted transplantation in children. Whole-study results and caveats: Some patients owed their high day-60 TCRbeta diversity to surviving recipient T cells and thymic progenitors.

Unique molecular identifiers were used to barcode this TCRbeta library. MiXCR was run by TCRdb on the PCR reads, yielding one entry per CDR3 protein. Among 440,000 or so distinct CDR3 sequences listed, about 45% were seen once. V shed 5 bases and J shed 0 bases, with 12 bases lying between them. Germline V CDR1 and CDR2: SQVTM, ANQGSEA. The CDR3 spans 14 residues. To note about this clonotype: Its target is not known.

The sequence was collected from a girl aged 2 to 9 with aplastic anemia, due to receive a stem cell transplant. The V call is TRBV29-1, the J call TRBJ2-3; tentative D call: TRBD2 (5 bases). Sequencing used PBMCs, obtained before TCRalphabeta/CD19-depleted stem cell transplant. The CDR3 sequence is CSVRPGYSTDTQYF. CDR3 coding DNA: TGCAGCGTTCGGCCGGGATATAGCACAGATACGCAGTATTTT.